This is a list of T cell receptor beta chains from one sample in a study of T cell repertoires in cytomegalovirus infection. TCRdb analysed the reads with MiXCR anew, one entry per CDR3 protein. The repertoire consists of about 100,000 distinct CDR3 sequences, with under 55% occurring once and the leading ten covering just under 75%. Their antigens remain unidentified. Sequencing used CD8+ T cells from cultured PBMCs, obtained from culture after CMV antigen stimulation. These TCRs come from a human donor in good health (CMV status not recorded). Some clones in this sample may be carry-over from other donors' samples. CDR3s include the opening cysteine and the closing phenylalanine or tryptophan. Each record gives: D gene, J gene, V gene, clone size, CDR3 DNA, CDR3 protein. A D gene is named only where the DNA matches it firmly. Clone size is given for some rows only: seen once, a few or many times, or a class if the clone is expanded.

d_gene: NA; j_gene: TRBJ1-1; v_gene: TRBV5-1; abundance: NA; CDR3nt: TGCGCCAGCAGCTCCTACGGGACACTCATGAACACTGAAGCTTTCTTT; CDR3aa: CASSSYGTLMNTEAFF
d_gene: NA; j_gene: TRBJ2-1; v_gene: TRBV12-3/TRBV12-4; abundance: NA; CDR3nt: TGTGCCAGCCAAAAGAGGGGTGACAATGAGCAGTTCTTC; CDR3aa: CASQKRGDNEQFF
d_gene: NA; j_gene: TRBJ2-2; v_gene: TRBV7-7; abundance: NA; CDR3nt: TGTGCCAGCAGCCAACTAGCAGAAGGCACCGGGGAGCTGTTTTTT; CDR3aa: CASSQLAEGTGELFF
d_gene: NA; j_gene: TRBJ1-1; v_gene: TRBV7-8; abundance: NA; CDR3nt: TGTGCCAGCAGCATAAATCCGGTTGGCACTGAAGCTTTCTTT; CDR3aa: CASSINPVGTEAFF
d_gene: TRBD2; j_gene: TRBJ2-1; v_gene: TRBV11-2; abundance: NA; CDR3nt: TGTGCCAGCAGCTCCGCCGGGGGGGCTTACAATGAGCAGTTCTTC; CDR3aa: CASSSAGGAYNEQFF
d_gene: TRBD1; j_gene: TRBJ2-1; v_gene: TRBV12-3/TRBV12-4; abundance: few; CDR3nt: TGTGCCAGCAGTTGGACAGGAGAGCAGTTCTTC; CDR3aa: CASSWTGEQFF
d_gene: TRBD2; j_gene: TRBJ2-7; v_gene: TRBV7-2; abundance: NA; CDR3nt: TGTACCAGCAGCTTGGAGTTGGGCCTAGCGGGGTACGAGCAGTACTTC; CDR3aa: CTSSLELGLAGYEQYF
d_gene: NA; j_gene: TRBJ2-3; v_gene: TRBV24-1; abundance: many; CDR3nt: TGTGCCACGGGTGGGCCAGGGACAGATACGCAGTATTTT; CDR3aa: CATGGPGTDTQYF
d_gene: NA; j_gene: TRBJ2-1; v_gene: TRBV7-2; abundance: few; CDR3nt: TGTGCCAGCAGCTGGGCGGTGGCGGACCACAATGAGCAGTTCTTC; CDR3aa: CASSWAVADHNEQFF
d_gene: NA; j_gene: TRBJ1-3; v_gene: TRBV6-5; abundance: NA; CDR3nt: TGTGCCAGCCGCTATGACAGCTCTGGAAACACCATATATTTT; CDR3aa: CASRYDSSGNTIYF
d_gene: TRBD2; j_gene: TRBJ2-7; v_gene: TRBV7-8; abundance: few; CDR3nt: TGTGCCAGCACCCCTGGTAGCGGGTCCTACGAGCAGTACTTC; CDR3aa: CASTPGSGSYEQYF
d_gene: NA; j_gene: TRBJ1-5; v_gene: TRBV28; abundance: NA; CDR3nt: TGTGCCAGCAGTTTCGTCCAGCTTAGCAATCAGCCCCAGCATTTT; CDR3aa: CASSFVQLSNQPQHF
d_gene: NA; j_gene: TRBJ2-4; v_gene: TRBV7-6; abundance: NA; CDR3nt: TGTGCCAGCAGCTTAGCCCCAGGGCAGGATCAGTACTTC; CDR3aa: CASSLAPGQDQYF
d_gene: TRBD2; j_gene: TRBJ2-2; v_gene: TRBV28; abundance: NA; CDR3nt: TGTGCCAGCAGTTGGGGACTAGGATACACCGGGGAGCTGTTTTTT; CDR3aa: CASSWGLGYTGELFF
d_gene: TRBD1; j_gene: TRBJ2-5; v_gene: TRBV20-1; abundance: few; CDR3nt: TGCAGTGCTACACTCCTGGACAGGGGAGGCCAAGAGACCCAGTACTTC; CDR3aa: CSATLLDRGGQETQYF
d_gene: NA; j_gene: TRBJ2-5; v_gene: TRBV2; abundance: NA; CDR3nt: TGTGCCAGCGGGGACCAAGAGACCCAGTACTTC; CDR3aa: CASGDQETQYF
d_gene: TRBD2; j_gene: TRBJ2-2; v_gene: TRBV7-6; abundance: NA; CDR3nt: TGTGCCAGCAGCTTAGCCGGGGGGGGCGCCGGGGAGCTGTTTTTT; CDR3aa: CASSLAGGGAGELFF
d_gene: TRBD2; j_gene: TRBJ2-1; v_gene: TRBV12-3/TRBV12-4; abundance: NA; CDR3nt: TGTGCCAGCAGTCTTAGCGGGACTAACAATGAGCAGTTCTTC; CDR3aa: CASSLSGTNNEQFF
d_gene: NA; j_gene: TRBJ1-1; v_gene: TRBV10-3; abundance: NA; CDR3nt: TGTGCCATCAGACAGGAGAGGGACACTGAAGCTTTCTTT; CDR3aa: CAIRQERDTEAFF
d_gene: TRBD1; j_gene: TRBJ1-1; v_gene: TRBV7-6; abundance: many; CDR3nt: TGTGCCAGCAGCTTACCTGGGACAGGGAGGTTCACTGAAGCTTTCTTT; CDR3aa: CASSLPGTGRFTEAFF
d_gene: TRBD2; j_gene: TRBJ2-3; v_gene: TRBV7-6; abundance: NA; CDR3nt: TGTGCCAGCAGCTTAGCCCAGCGGGGGGAAGATACGCAGTATTTT; CDR3aa: CASSLAQRGEDTQYF
d_gene: TRBD1; j_gene: TRBJ1-1; v_gene: TRBV5-1; abundance: NA; CDR3nt: TGCGCCAGCAGCGACAGGGGACCTGAAGCTTTCTTT; CDR3aa: CASSDRGPEAFF
d_gene: NA; j_gene: TRBJ1-5; v_gene: TRBV3-1; abundance: NA; CDR3nt: TGTGCCAGCAGCCAATCAGGAACCTATAGCAATCAGCCCCAGCATTTT; CDR3aa: CASSQSGTYSNQPQHF
d_gene: TRBD2; j_gene: TRBJ2-1; v_gene: TRBV9; abundance: NA; CDR3nt: TGTGCCAGCAGCGTAGGTTGGTTAGCGGGGGGTGATGAGCAGTTCTTC; CDR3aa: CASSVGWLAGGDEQFF
d_gene: TRBD2; j_gene: TRBJ2-7; v_gene: TRBV20-1; abundance: NA; CDR3nt: TGCAGTGCTAGAGGCGACCCCCTGCTGACTAGCGGAAGCTCCTACGAGCAGTACTTC; CDR3aa: CSARGDPLLTSGSSYEQYF
d_gene: TRBD1; j_gene: TRBJ2-5; v_gene: TRBV4-1; abundance: many; CDR3nt: TGCGCCAGCAGCCAAGATCGGGCAGGGGGCGGGGAGACCCAGTACTTC; CDR3aa: CASSQDRAGGGETQYF
d_gene: NA; j_gene: TRBJ2-1; v_gene: TRBV12-3/TRBV12-4; abundance: few; CDR3nt: TGTGCCAGCAGCCCTATCAGGATGAGCTCCTACAATGAGCAGTTCTTC; CDR3aa: CASSPIRMSSYNEQFF
d_gene: NA; j_gene: TRBJ2-7; v_gene: TRBV12-3/TRBV12-4; abundance: few; CDR3nt: TGTGCCAGCAGTTTACCGCCAGGCAACACGGAGTACTTC; CDR3aa: CASSLPPGNTEYF
d_gene: NA; j_gene: TRBJ1-2; v_gene: TRBV18; abundance: few; CDR3nt: TGTGCCAGCTCACCCGACCCGAACTATGGCTACACCTTC; CDR3aa: CASSPDPNYGYTF
d_gene: NA; j_gene: TRBJ2-1; v_gene: TRBV4-1; abundance: NA; CDR3nt: TGCGCCAGCAGCCAAGATACAGAGAATTACAATGAGCAGTTCTTC; CDR3aa: CASSQDTENYNEQFF
d_gene: TRBD2; j_gene: TRBJ2-1; v_gene: TRBV27; abundance: few; CDR3nt: TGTGCCAGCAGTTTACGGGGTAGCGGGGGGGTAGGGAATGAGCAGTTCTTC; CDR3aa: CASSLRGSGGVGNEQFF
d_gene: NA; j_gene: TRBJ1-1; v_gene: TRBV6-6; abundance: many; CDR3nt: TGTGCCAGCAGTTACGAGGGGGGCACTGAAGCTTTCTTT; CDR3aa: CASSYEGGTEAFF
d_gene: TRBD1; j_gene: TRBJ1-2; v_gene: TRBV12-3/TRBV12-4; abundance: NA; CDR3nt: TGTGCCAGCAGTTTAGGGACAGGCTTCTATGGCTACACCTTC; CDR3aa: CASSLGTGFYGYTF